This is a list of T cell receptor beta chains from one sample in a study of cytomegalovirus exposure and HLA in healthy donors. Sequenced by immunoSEQ multiplex PCR; TCRdb stores in-frame clones only, minus some. The sample has 150,000 to 200,000 clones, over 60% seen once; the top ten hold around 1%. What was sequenced was PBMCs. The receptors come from a woman between 40 and 50 years old in good health and CMV-seronegative. Both conserved end residues are part of each CDR3. A D gene is named only where the DNA matches it firmly. Not every row has a clone size; where given, it reads once, few, many or a size class.

CASSPRVYGYTF	TGTGCCAGCAGCCCCCGGGTCTATGGCTACACCTTC	TRBJ1-2	few	TRBV11-2	NA
CASSLVGTPVEKLFF	TGTGCCAGCAGCTTAGTCGGGACACCGGTAGAAAAACTGTTTTTT	TRBJ1-4	NA	TRBV11-3	NA
CAWSATGVNEKLFF	TGTGCCTGGAGTGCGACAGGGGTTAATGAAAAACTGTTTTTT	TRBJ1-4	NA	TRBV30	TRBD1
CAGSRLGGGDHEQYF	TGTGCCGGAAGCCGCTTGGGCGGAGGGGACCACGAGCAGTACTTC	TRBJ2-7	NA	TRBV7-9	NA
CASSPDRDRGPGANVLTF	TGTGCCAGCAGCCCTGACCGGGACAGGGGACCTGGGGCCAACGTCCTGACTTTC	TRBJ2-6	NA	TRBV7-9	TRBD1
CASSGGTGGADTEAFF	TGTGCCAGCAGCGGCGGGACAGGGGGAGCGGACACTGAAGCTTTCTTT	TRBJ1-1	NA	TRBV9	TRBD1
CASSGTGSNYGYTF	TGCGCCAGCAGCGGGACAGGATCCAACTATGGCTACACCTTC	TRBJ1-2	few	TRBV5-1	TRBD1
CATSSHREVVELFF	TGTGCCACCAGCAGCCACAGGGAAGTCGTGGAGCTGTTTTTT	TRBJ2-2	NA	TRBV15	NA
CASSQDRVESTQYF	TGTGCCAGCAGCCAAGATCGGGTAGAGAGTACGCAGTATTTT	TRBJ2-3	NA	TRBV4-2	NA
CASKLQGLKEAFF	TGTGCCAGCAAGTTACAGGGGTTGAAGGAAGCTTTCTTT	TRBJ1-1	NA	TRBV7-2	TRBD1
CAWSPGLAGIQETQYF	TGTGCCTGGAGCCCGGGACTAGCGGGGATTCAAGAGACCCAGTACTTC	TRBJ2-5	NA	TRBV30	TRBD2
CASSFRGADTEAFF	TGTGCCAGCAGTTTTAGGGGCGCGGACACTGAAGCTTTCTTT	TRBJ1-1	NA	TRBV6-5	NA
CASSINSPKDGYTF	TGTGCCAGTAGTATAAATAGTCCGAAAGATGGCTACACCTTC	TRBJ1-2	once	TRBV19	NA
CASSQIPGPQFF	TGTGCCAGCAGCCAAATACCTGGGCCCCAGTTCTTC	TRBJ2-1	once	TRBV27	NA
CASRAWGPNTGELFF	TGTGCCAGCAGAGCTTGGGGGCCGAACACCGGGGAGCTGTTTTTT	TRBJ2-2	few	TRBV5-4	NA
CASSRQESYEQYF	TGTGCCAGCAGCAGACAGGAAAGCTACGAGCAGTACTTC	TRBJ2-7	NA	TRBV27	NA
CASSVAGLAGYEQYF	TGTGCCAGCAGCGTAGCTGGACTAGCGGGATACGAGCAGTACTTC	TRBJ2-7	NA	TRBV9	TRBD2